Below, 29 T cell receptor beta chains from the same sample are listed, as sequenced in a study of T cell clonality in common variable immunodeficiency. Data came from immunoSEQ multiplex PCR; TCRdb stores just in-frame clones and leaves some out. The profile covers approximately 38,000 clones, none occurring a single time. The antigens of these receptors remain unknown. Regarding the study as a whole: Common variable immunodeficiency TCR beta sequences reportedly had fewer deletions and N-nucleotide insertions.

The material sequenced was peripheral blood mononuclear cells. Every receptor here comes from a human donor with common variable immunodeficiency.

Turning to this clone: The read is 3 residues too short to cover the CDR3 end, so that end is filled in from the germline J gene. The V call is TRBV5-1, the J call TRBJ2-7; 8 positions match TRBD1. This CDR3 comprises 15 residues. Trimming took 3 bases from V and 0 from J; bases not matched to a gene: 5. Germline V lookup: CDR1 SGHRS, CDR2 YFSETQ. The part of the CDR3 DNA that was read is TGCGCCAGCAGCTCCTTACAGGGGGTCTCCTACGAG. This codes for CASSSLQGVSYE. The whole CDR3 region reads CASSSLQGVSYEQYF.

With regard to this clone: Coverage ceases 3 residues before the CDR3 finishes, and the germline J gene fills in the end. This rearrangement joins TRBV20-1 to TRBJ2-1, with 14 nucleotides matching TRBD2. In germline, CDR1 is DFQATT, CDR2 SNEGSKA (reference sequence). The CDR3 is 16 amino acids. V shed 3 bases and J 6 bases; nucleotides not matched to a gene: 7. The CDR3 reads CSARRLAGGIRNEQFF. Incomplete CDR3 DNA: TGCAGTGCTAGGAGACTAGCGGGGGGGATTCGCAATGAG.

This clone was counted between two and nine times. The CDR3 end falls 3 residues outside the read, so it is completed with the germline J gene. The V and J genes are TRBV6-2 or TRBV6-3 and TRBJ1-6, with D uncertain. This CDR3 comprises 16 residues. Deletions cut 8 bases from V and 5 bases from J, with 19 bases between. Germline V gene lookup returns CDR1 MNHEY and CDR2 SVGEGT. The CDR3 DNA, read in part, is TGTGCCAGCGGTAAAACAGCCGGACTCCATAATTCACCC. It encodes CASGKTAGLHNSP. The entire CDR3 is CASGKTAGLHNSPLHF.

This clone has just a few counts. With the read ending 3 residues before the CDR3 end, the germline J gene is used to fill in that end. This chain connects TRBV5-1 to TRBJ2-2; 8 bases are shared with TRBD1. V gave up 4 bases and J gave up 4 bases; unmatched junction bases: 9. The germline V gene has CDR1 SGHRS and CDR2 YFSETQ. The CDR3 extends over 16 amino acids. CDR3 residues: CASSQLDREGTGELFF. The CDR3 DNA, read in part, is TGCGCCAGCAGCCAGCTGGACAGGGAAGGCACCGGGGAG.

This clone was detected only a few times. The read comes to an end 3 residues before the CDR3 does, leaving the germline J gene to fill in the end. The J gene is TRBJ2-3, the V gene TRBV6-1, with TRBD2 matching 10 bases. The CDR3 extends over 14 amino acids. The V gene end was trimmed by 2 bases and the J gene end by 4 bases; junction bases not matched to a gene: 0. Germline V gene data show CDR1 as MNHNS and CDR2 as SASEGT. CDR3 DNA (partial): TGTGCCAGCAGTGAACTAGCGGGAGCAGATACG. Protein: CASSELAGADT. The whole CDR3 reads CASSELAGADTQYF.

Note on this clone: The CDR3 end lies 3 residues beyond the end of the read and is filled in from the germline J gene. At the DNA level, this CDR3 is encoded by other sequences in the same sample as well. The chain uses TRBV10-1 and TRBJ2-5, with 13 bases fitting TRBD2. Trimming took 0 bases from V and 2 from J; bases not matched to a gene: 0. The germline CDR1 and CDR2 sequences are WNHNN and SYGVQD (reference sequence). The CDR3 has 16 amino acids. The CDR3 loop reads CASSESTSGGQETQYF. The covered CDR3 bases are TGCGCCAGCAGTGAGTCGACTAGCGGGGGGCAAGAGACC.

This clone has a count of ten or more. The read terminates 3 residues before the CDR3 end, so the remaining end is supplied by the germline J gene. The rearrangement joins TRBV5-1 to TRBJ1-3; D unresolved. This CDR3 contains 15 residues. Germline V CDR1 and CDR2: SGHRS, YFSETQ. Trimming took off 0 bases at V and 0 bases at J, with 7 bases between the two ends. The CDR3 bases that were read are TGCGCCAGCAGCTTGGAAACAAGCTCTGGAAACACC. Amino acids: CASSLETSSGNT. Given in full, the CDR3 is CASSLETSSGNTIYF.

This clone was detected many times. The read terminates 3 residues ahead of where the CDR3 ends, so the germline J gene completes it. V usage is TRBV19 and J usage is TRBJ2-7; TRBD1 agrees at 10 bases. Looked up from germline, CDR1 is LNHDA and CDR2 is SQIVND (reference sequence). J lost 6 bases, V lost 5 bases, and 10 bases had no gene match. The CDR3 has 15 amino acids. Partial CDR3 DNA: TGTGCCAGTAGTGCCGGACAGGGGGGAGAGTCCGAG. As protein: CASSAGQGGESE. The full CDR3 reads CASSAGQGGESEQYF.

On this clone: The read terminates 3 residues ahead of where the CDR3 ends, so the germline J gene completes it. The chain combines TRBV5-5 with TRBJ1-4; 10 bases are shared with TRBD1. Germline values: CDR1 SGHKS, CDR2 YYEKEE (reference sequence). The CDR3 contains 15 residues. V shed 4 bases and J 7 bases; nucleotides not matched to a gene: 7. The CDR3 bases that were read are TGTGCCAGCAGCGCGGGACAGGGGCTGAGTGAAAAA. Translation: CASSAGQGLSEK. The full CDR3 sequence reads CASSAGQGLSEKLFF.

This clone was counted a few times. Read data end 3 residues before the CDR3 end; the end is taken from the germline J gene. This chain links TRBV18 with TRBJ2-1; 9 bases map to TRBD2. The germline gives CDR1 KGHSH, CDR2 LQKENI. The CDR3 spans 22 residues. The ends lost 3 bases at V and 0 bases at J; junction bases unmatched: 21. CDR3 residues: CASSPGLGGFGLAPFSYNEQFF. The sequenced part of the CDR3 DNA is TGTGCCAGCTCACCCGGATTGGGGGGGTTTGGACTAGCGCCATTCTCCTACAATGAG.

This clone was seen repeatedly, ten times or more. The observed sequence ends 3 residues before the CDR3 terminus, with the missing tail filled in from the germline J gene. The chain uses TRBV19 and TRBJ1-5; D is perhaps TRBD1 (5 bases). The germline V gene encodes CDR1 LNHDA and CDR2 SQIVND (reference sequence). This CDR3 contains 15 residues. With 3 bases removed from V and 0 bases from J, the gap between germline ends came to 9 bases. CDR3 bases read: TGTGCCAGTAGTATGGAAGGGGATAGCAATCAGCCC. It encodes CASSMEGDSNQP. The CDR3 in full is CASSMEGDSNQPQHF.

Remarks on this clone: With the read ending 3 residues before the CDR3 end, the germline J gene is used to fill in that end. The V call is TRBV19, the J call TRBJ2-7; 8 bases line up with TRBD2. Germline values: CDR1 LNHDA, CDR2 SQIVND (reference sequence). J lost 1 base, V lost 4 bases, and 6 bases had no gene match. The length of the CDR3 is 15 residues. The CDR3 reads CASSRGAGVSYEQYF. The CDR3 bases that were read are TGTGCCAGTAGTAGAGGAGCGGGGGTGTCCTACGAG. Together with reference TRBV19 and TRBJ2-7, the CDR3 gives the full variable domain: DGGITQSPKYLFRKEGQNVTLSCEQNLNHDAMYWYRQDPGQGLRLIYYSQIVNDFQKGDIAEGYSVSREKKESFPLTVTSAQKNPTAFYLCASSRGAGVSYEQYFGPGTRLTVT.

The part of the CDR3 DNA that was read is TGTGCCAGCAGCCAGGGGGACAGGGAGGAC. Translated: CASSQGDRED. The full CDR3 reads CASSQGDREDYTF. The chain carries TRBV7-3 and TRBJ1-2; TRBD1 matches at 9 bases. The CDR3 goes on 3 residues after the read ends, and that part is filled in from the germline J gene. Germline V gene lookup returns CDR1 SGHTA and CDR2 FQGTGA. The CDR3 spans 13 residues.

This clone occurred a few times. The observed sequence ends 3 residues before the CDR3 terminus, with the missing tail filled in from the germline J gene. The chain has TRBV5-1 and TRBJ2-3; 13 positions agree with TRBD2. The CDR3 is made up of 16 amino acids. The ends lost 3 bases at V and 5 bases at J; junction bases unmatched: 6. Germline loops: CDR1 SGHRS, CDR2 YFSETQ. The covered CDR3 bases are TGCGCCAGCAGCTCCACTAGCGGGAGGGCAGGAGATACG. Amino acids: CASSSTSGRAGDT. The entire CDR3 protein is CASSSTSGRAGDTQYF.

This clone was observed a handful of times. The DNA ends 3 residues before the CDR3 does, and the rest of the CDR3 is filled in from the germline J gene. Distinct nucleotide sequences in the sample also encode this CDR3. The gene calls are TRBV7-9 and TRBJ2-3; D possibly corresponds to TRBD1 (6 bases). Between the trimmed V and J ends, which lost 5 bases and 0 bases, there was a span of 12 bases. CDR1 and CDR2 from the germline V gene are SEHNR and FQNEAQ (reference sequence). The CDR3 runs 15 residues. The covered CDR3 bases are TGTGCCAGCAGCCTGGGACAAACGAGCACAGATACG. It encodes CASSLGQTSTDT. The full CDR3 is CASSLGQTSTDTQYF.

This clone was found many times. The sequenced CDR3 bases are TGTGCCATCAGTGACCGACAGGGCGGAGAGACC. Translating it yields CAISDRQGGET. The complete CDR3 protein is CAISDRQGGETQYF. V and J are TRBV10-3 and TRBJ2-5, with 7 nucleotides matching TRBD1. The CDR3 extends 3 residues past the end of the read, so its final part is completed from the germline J gene. V was clipped by 3 bases and J by 4 bases; unmatched bases: 5. Per the germline V gene, CDR1 is ENHRY and CDR2 is SYGVKD. This CDR3 has 14 residues.

The table lists this clone with a few counts. Read sequence stops 3 residues before the CDR3 end, and the germline J gene provides the missing end. The chain uses TRBV6-2 or TRBV6-3 and TRBJ2-7; no firm D call. The CDR3 loop spans 14 amino acids. V was trimmed by 6 bases and J by 5 bases, leaving 17 bases between them. CDR1 is MNHEY, CDR2 SVGEGT, per germline. The CDR3 loop is CASRGPTWSDEQYF. Incomplete CDR3 DNA: TGTGCCAGCAGGGGTCCTACATGGAGCGACGAG.

This clone was detected many times. The CDR3 end lies 3 residues beyond the end of the read and is filled in from the germline J gene. This chain links TRBV30 with TRBJ1-1; the D gene is possibly TRBD1 (5 bases). Germline loops: CDR1 GTSNPN, CDR2 SVGIG (reference sequence). V was pared by 8 bases and J by 4 bases, with 14 bases between. The CDR3 contains 12 residues. The covered CDR3 bases are TGTGCCCGGGGATGGGGGGGCACTGAA. Translation gives CARGWGGTE. The whole CDR3 sequence reads CARGWGGTEAFF.

This clone was seen many times. The CDR3 is cut off 3 residues early in the read; its end comes from the germline J gene. V usage is TRBV30 and J usage is TRBJ1-6, with TRBD1 identical over 7 bases. The length of the CDR3 is 16 residues. V was clipped by 0 bases and J by 6 bases; unmatched bases: 8. Germline assignment: CDR1 GTSNPN and CDR2 SVGIG (reference sequence). This chain's CDR3 is CAWSVMTGQSNSPLHF. The sequenced CDR3 bases are TGTGCCTGGAGTGTAATGACAGGGCAAAGTAATTCACCC.

As regards this clone: The read terminates 3 residues before the CDR3 end, so the remaining end is supplied by the germline J gene. The genes are TRBV10-3 and TRBJ2-7; 10 positions match TRBD1. In germline, CDR1 is ENHRY, CDR2 SYGVKD. The CDR3 runs 15 residues. The trim removed 4 bases at V and 3 bases at J, leaving 6 bases unmatched. CDR3 DNA, as far as it was read: TGTGCCATCAGTGGTCCGGACAGGGGGAACTACGAG. As protein: CAISGPDRGNYE. The full CDR3 protein reads CAISGPDRGNYEQYF.

With respect to this clone: The read is 3 residues too short to cover the CDR3 end, so that end is filled in from the germline J gene. The chain employs TRBV7-9 and TRBJ1-2; possible D gene TRBD1, 5 bases. Per the germline V gene, CDR1 is SEHNR and CDR2 is FQNEAQ (reference sequence). V was pared by 3 bases and J by 7 bases, with 18 bases between. The CDR3 length is 15 residues. CDR3 in amino acids: CASSFGAGGKSGYTF. The sequenced CDR3 bases are TGTGCCAGCAGCTTCGGGGCGGGGGGTAAGAGTGGC.

This clone was counted at least ten times. Read sequence stops 3 residues before the CDR3 end, and the germline J gene provides the missing end. The gene calls are TRBV13 and TRBJ2-2; TRBD1 matches 9 bases. Losses at the gene ends were 1 base for V and 4 bases for J; bases not matched to a gene: 4. The germline V gene has CDR1 PRHDT and CDR2 FYEKMQ (reference sequence). The length of the CDR3 is 16 residues. The CDR3 loop reads CASSLEQGAGTGELFF. CDR3 DNA (partial): TGTGCCAGCAGCTTAGAACAGGGGGCGGGCACCGGGGAG.

A remark on this clone: The read terminates 3 residues before the CDR3 end, so the remaining end is supplied by the germline J gene. V and J are TRBV30 and TRBJ1-4; 8 bases are shared with TRBD1. V was clipped by 5 bases and J by 4 bases; unmatched bases: 3. The CDR3 runs 13 residues. CDR1 GTSNPN and CDR2 SVGIG come from the germline V gene (reference sequence). The CDR3 bases that were read are TGTGCCTGGGGACAGGGTTATAATGAAAAA. As protein: CAWGQGYNEK. The entire CDR3 sequence reads CAWGQGYNEKLFF.

This clone came up a few times. The read gets to within 3 residues of the CDR3 end, and the germline J gene fills in the rest. The chain uses TRBV2 and TRBJ2-3; D possibly corresponds to TRBD2 (6 bases). This CDR3 comprises 15 residues. CDR1 is SNHLY and CDR2 is FYNNEI in the germline V gene. The ends were cut back, 6 bases at V and 4 bases at J, with 17 bases in the middle. CDR3 residues: CASRPTSSESDTQYF. The sequenced CDR3 bases are TGTGCCAGCAGGCCGACTAGTTCTGAGTCAGATACG.

At least ten counts were recorded for this clone. The CDR3 end lies 3 residues beyond the end of the read and is filled in from the germline J gene. The chain has TRBV20-1 and TRBJ1-2; perhaps TRBD1 as D (5 bases). V dropped 2 bases and J dropped 4 bases, with 14 bases sitting between them. The V gene's germline CDR1 is DFQATT and CDR2 SNEGSKA (reference sequence). The length of the CDR3 is 14 residues. CDR3 DNA (partial): TGCAGTGCTAGAAGGGCCGGGGGGAGCTATGGC. It yields the protein CSARRAGGSYG. The entire CDR3 reads CSARRAGGSYGYTF.

This clone was detected many times. The CDR3 is cut off 3 residues early in the read; its end comes from the germline J gene. This rearrangement joins TRBV5-1 to TRBJ1-3; D is undetermined. V was trimmed by 0 bases and J by 8 bases, leaving 9 bases between them. CDR3 length: 13 residues. The germline V gene has CDR1 SGHRS and CDR2 YFSETQ. CDR3: CASSLDSGDTIYF. The CDR3 DNA, read in part, is TGCGCCAGCAGCTTGGATTCCGGGGACACC.

Many counts were recorded for this clone. The read is 3 residues too short to cover the CDR3 end, so that end is filled in from the germline J gene. This chain uses TRBV9 with TRBJ2-5; TRBD2 matches at 9 bases. This CDR3 region has 15 residues. Germline CDR1 reads SGDLS; CDR2 reads YYNGEE. V lost 0 bases and J lost 4; bases outside the gene matches: 4. Partial CDR3 DNA: TGTGCCAGCAGCGTAGATAGTAGCGGGAGAGAGACC. Its translation is CASSVDSSGRET. The full CDR3 protein reads CASSVDSSGRETQYF.

This clone was counted many times. Read coverage stops 3 residues before the CDR3 terminus; the germline J gene supplies the remainder. This chain connects TRBV19 to TRBJ1-3; possibly TRBD1 for D (6 bases). V lost 6 bases, J lost 2 bases, and 14 bases lay in between. The CDR3 contains 15 residues. CDR1 and CDR2 from the germline V gene are LNHDA and SQIVND (reference sequence). CDR3 residues: CASRRTGLTGNTIYF. CDR3 DNA, as far as it was read: TGTGCCAGTAGGAGAACAGGGTTAACTGGAAACACC.

This clone was seen repeatedly, ten times or more. The read comes to an end 3 residues before the CDR3 does, leaving the germline J gene to fill in the end. The genes are TRBV4-1 and TRBJ1-3; no clear D gene. The CDR3 totals 16 residues. V was clipped by 2 bases and J by 4 bases, with 15 bases between them. Germline assignment: CDR1 MGHRA and CDR2 YSYEKL. The sequenced CDR3 bases are TGCGCCAGCAGCCAACCCCCGGGTACCAGCGGAAACACC. Translated, it gives CASSQPPGTSGNT. The full CDR3 protein is CASSQPPGTSGNTIYF.